The subject of this entry is one T cell receptor (beta chain). The sample belongs to a study of shared clonotypes between healthy human individuals. Sequenced by immunoSEQ multiplex PCR; TCRdb stores in-frame clones only, minus some. The sample records about 2.3 million clones, roughly 90% being singletons. The source material was naive CD4+ T cells from PBMCs. Specified subset: CD45RA+ positively selected. This receptor was obtained from a young man in good health. Some clones in this sample may be carry-over from other donors' samples.

CDR3: CASSPLMSEGRPTSYNEQFF. In DNA form, the CDR3 reads TGCGCCAGCAGTCCTTTGATGTCAGAGGGGCGACCAACCTCCTACAATGAGCAGTTCTTC. The rearrangement uses TRBV5-1 and TRBJ2-1, with D perhaps matching TRBD1 or TRBD2 (5 bases each). This CDR3 region has 20 residues. The V gene lost 5 bases and the J gene lost 0 bases, with 27 bases spanning the gap. Germline loops: CDR1 SGHRS, CDR2 YFSETQ.